The clone carrying this TCR beta chain was picked up many times. The data derive from a study of T-cell memory formation after mild COVID-19. The germline gives CDR1 SGHRS, CDR2 YFSETQ. Trimming shortened V by 2 bases and J by 7 bases, and 13 bases separated the two germline ends. The CDR3 runs to 14 residues. TCRdb used MiXCR to reprocess the 5' RACE reads, holding one entry per CDR3 protein. The sample yields 190,000 or so distinct CDR3 sequences, about 10% seen once. The rearrangement uses TRBV5-1 and TRBJ2-1; D is possibly TRBD1 (6 bases). The specimen was PBMCs or a T cell subset sorted from them (not recorded which). The receptor's source is a man in his late teens or twenties who had mild COVID-19 (a few samples of this study predate the infection). Cell type and time point are not known. This chain's CDR3 is CASSFGQRENEQFF. CDR3 coding DNA: TGCGCCAGCAGCTTCGGACAGAGGGAGAATGAGCAGTTCTTC.